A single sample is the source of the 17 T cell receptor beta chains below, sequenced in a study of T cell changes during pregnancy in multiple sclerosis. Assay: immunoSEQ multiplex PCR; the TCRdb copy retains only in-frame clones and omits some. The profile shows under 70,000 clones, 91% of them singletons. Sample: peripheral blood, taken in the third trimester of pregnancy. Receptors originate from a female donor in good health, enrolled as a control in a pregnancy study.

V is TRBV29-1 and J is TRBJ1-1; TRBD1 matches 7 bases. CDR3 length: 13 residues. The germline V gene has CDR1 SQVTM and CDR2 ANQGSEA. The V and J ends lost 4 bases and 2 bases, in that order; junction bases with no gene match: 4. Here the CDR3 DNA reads TGCAGCGTTGGTCGACAGGGTAACACTGAAGCTTTCTTT. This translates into CSVGRQGNTEAFF.

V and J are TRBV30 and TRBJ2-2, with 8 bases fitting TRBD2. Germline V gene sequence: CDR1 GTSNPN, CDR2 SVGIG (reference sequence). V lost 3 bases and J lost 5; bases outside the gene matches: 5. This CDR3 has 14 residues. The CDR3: CAWRAGGGTGELFF. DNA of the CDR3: TGTGCCTGGAGGGCGGGGGGAGGTACCGGGGAGCTGTTTTTT.

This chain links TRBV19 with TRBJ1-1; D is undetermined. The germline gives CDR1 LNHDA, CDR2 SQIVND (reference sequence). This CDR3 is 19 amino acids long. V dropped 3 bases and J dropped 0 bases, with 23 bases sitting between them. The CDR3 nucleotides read TGTGCCAGTAGTATTGGTTTTTACAGAAAAGAGCCCATGAACACTGAAGCTTTCTTT. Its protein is CASSIGFYRKEPMNTEAFF.

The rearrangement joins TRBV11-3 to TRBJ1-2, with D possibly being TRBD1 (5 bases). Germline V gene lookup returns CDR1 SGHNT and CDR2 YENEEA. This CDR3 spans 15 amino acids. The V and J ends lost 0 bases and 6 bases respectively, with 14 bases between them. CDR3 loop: CASSLDEQDRDGYTF. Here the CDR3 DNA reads TGTGCCAGCAGCTTAGACGAACAGGATAGGGATGGCTACACCTTC.

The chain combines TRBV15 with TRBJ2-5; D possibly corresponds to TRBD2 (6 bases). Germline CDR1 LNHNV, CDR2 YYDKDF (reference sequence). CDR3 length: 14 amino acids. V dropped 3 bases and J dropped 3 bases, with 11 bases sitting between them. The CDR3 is CATSSGTAEETQYF. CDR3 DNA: TGTGCCACCAGCAGCGGGACTGCCGAAGAGACCCAGTACTTC.

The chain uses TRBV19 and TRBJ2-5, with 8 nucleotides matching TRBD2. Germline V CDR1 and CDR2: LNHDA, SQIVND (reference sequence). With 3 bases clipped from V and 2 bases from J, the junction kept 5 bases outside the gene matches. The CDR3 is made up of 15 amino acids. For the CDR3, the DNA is TGTGCCAGTAGTATGGGGACTAGGGGGCAAGAGACCCAGTACTTC. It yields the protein CASSMGTRGQETQYF.

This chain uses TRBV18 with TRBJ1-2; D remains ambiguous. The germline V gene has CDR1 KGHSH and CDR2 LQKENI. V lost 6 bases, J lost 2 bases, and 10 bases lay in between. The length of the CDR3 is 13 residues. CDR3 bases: TGTGCCAGCTCGCGAGACACCAACTATGGCTACACCTTC. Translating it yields CASSRDTNYGYTF.

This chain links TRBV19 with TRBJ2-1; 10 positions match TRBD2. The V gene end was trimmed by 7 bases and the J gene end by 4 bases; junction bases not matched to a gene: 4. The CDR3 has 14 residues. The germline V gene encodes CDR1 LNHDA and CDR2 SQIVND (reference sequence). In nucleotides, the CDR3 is TGTGCCAGTACTAGGACTAGCGGATACAATGAGCAGTTCTTC. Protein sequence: CASTRTSGYNEQFF.

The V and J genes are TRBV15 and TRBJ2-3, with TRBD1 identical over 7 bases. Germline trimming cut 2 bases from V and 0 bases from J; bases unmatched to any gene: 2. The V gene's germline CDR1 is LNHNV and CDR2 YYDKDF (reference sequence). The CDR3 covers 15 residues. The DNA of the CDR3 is TGTGCCACCAGCAGATCGGGACAGAGCACAGATACGCAGTATTTT. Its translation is CATSRSGQSTDTQYF.

In nucleotides, the CDR3 is TGCGCCAGCAGGGGGACTCCCTGGCGGGCCAAAAACATTCAGTACTTC. The encoded protein is CASRGTPWRAKNIQYF. The chain carries TRBV10-2 and TRBJ2-4, with D possibly TRBD2 on 6 matching bases. V lost 6 bases and J lost 1, with 16 bases in between. Germline V gives CDR1 WSHSY, CDR2 SAAADI. CDR3 length: 16 residues.

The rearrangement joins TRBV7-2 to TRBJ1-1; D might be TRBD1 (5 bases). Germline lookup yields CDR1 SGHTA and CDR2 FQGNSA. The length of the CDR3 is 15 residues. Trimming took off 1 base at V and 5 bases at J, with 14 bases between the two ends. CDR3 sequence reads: CASSLEEGPGTEAFF. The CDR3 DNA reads TGTGCCAGCAGCTTAGAGGAGGGGCCGGGGACTGAAGCTTTCTTT.

The CDR3 bases are TGCGCCAGCAGCCCTTTATTCGGGACTAGCGGACACTACAATGAGCAGTTCTTC. Translated, it gives CASSPLFGTSGHYNEQFF. V is TRBV5-1 and J is TRBJ2-1; TRBD2 matches 11 bases. The CDR3 covers 18 residues. CDR1 and CDR2 from the germline V gene are SGHRS and YFSETQ. V dropped 4 bases and J dropped 3; count of bases not matched to a gene: 12. Drawing the rest from reference TRBV5-1 and TRBJ2-1, the complete variable domain is KAGVTQTPRYLIKTRGQQVTLSCSPISGHRSVSWYQQTPGQGLQFLFEYFSETQRNKGNFPGRFSGRQFSNSRSEMNVSTLELGDSALYLCASSPLFGTSGHYNEQFFGPGTRLTVL.

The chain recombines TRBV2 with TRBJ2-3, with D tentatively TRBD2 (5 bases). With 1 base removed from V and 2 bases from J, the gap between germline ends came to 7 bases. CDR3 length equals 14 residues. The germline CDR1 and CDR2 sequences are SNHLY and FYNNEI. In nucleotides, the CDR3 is TGTGCCAGCAGTGAAGGGGAGTTCACAGATACGCAGTATTTT. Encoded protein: CASSEGEFTDTQYF. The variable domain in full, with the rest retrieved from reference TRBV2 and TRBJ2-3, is EPEVTQTPSHQVTQMGQEVILRCVPISNHLYFYWYRQILGQKVEFLVSFYNNEISEKSEIFDDQFSVERPDGSNFTLKIRSTKLEDSAMYFCASSEGEFTDTQYFGPGTRLTVL.

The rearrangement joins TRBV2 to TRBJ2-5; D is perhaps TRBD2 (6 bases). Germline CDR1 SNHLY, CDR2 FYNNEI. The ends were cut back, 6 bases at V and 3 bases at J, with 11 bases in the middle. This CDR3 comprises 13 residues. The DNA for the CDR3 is TGTGCCAGCAGGGGAACGGGAGAAGAGACCCAGTACTTC. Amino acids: CASRGTGEETQYF. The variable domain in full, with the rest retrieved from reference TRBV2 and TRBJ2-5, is EPEVTQTPSHQVTQMGQEVILRCVPISNHLYFYWYRQILGQKVEFLVSFYNNEISEKSEIFDDQFSVERPDGSNFTLKIRSTKLEDSAMYFCASRGTGEETQYFGPGTRLLVL.

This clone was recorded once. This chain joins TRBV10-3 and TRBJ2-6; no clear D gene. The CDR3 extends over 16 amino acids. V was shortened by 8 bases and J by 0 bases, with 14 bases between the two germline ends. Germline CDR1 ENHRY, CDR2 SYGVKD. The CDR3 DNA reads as TGTGCCATCCCCCGGCAGGCTGGCTCTGGGGCCAACGTCCTGACTTTC. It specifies CAIPRQAGSGANVLTF.

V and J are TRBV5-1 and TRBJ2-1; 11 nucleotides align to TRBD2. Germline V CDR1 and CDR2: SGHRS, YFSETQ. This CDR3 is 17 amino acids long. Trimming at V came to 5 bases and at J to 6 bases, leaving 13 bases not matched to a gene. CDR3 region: CASRLAGERNIFNEQFF. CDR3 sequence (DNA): TGCGCCAGCAGACTAGCGGGAGAGAGAAACATTTTCAATGAGCAGTTCTTC.

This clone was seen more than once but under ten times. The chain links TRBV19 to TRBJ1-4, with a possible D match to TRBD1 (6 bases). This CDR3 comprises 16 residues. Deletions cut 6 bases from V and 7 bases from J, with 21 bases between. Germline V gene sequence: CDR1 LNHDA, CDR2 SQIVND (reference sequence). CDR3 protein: CASSPTSGGLGEKLFF. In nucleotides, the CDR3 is TGTGCCAGTAGCCCGACGTCCGGGGGGCTGGGTGAAAAACTGTTTTTT.